The sample holds a few counts of the clone carrying this TCR beta chain. Profiled with immunoSEQ multiplex PCR; TCRdb holds only in-frame clones, not every one. Among around 31,000 clones listed, around 70% were seen once. Germline V gives CDR1 SNHLY, CDR2 FYNNEI. This CDR3 contains 15 residues. Losses at the gene ends were 7 bases for V and 5 bases for J; bases not matched to a gene: 10. The entry originates in a study of STAT5B mutations in CD4+ large granular lymphocyte leukemia. The sequencing sample was made of CD4+ T cells from blood buffy coats. The chain links TRBV2 to TRBJ1-5; TRBD1 matches at 8 bases. This TCR was recovered from a human donor in good health. CDR3 DNA sequence: TGTGCCAGCACTTCAGGACAGGGTGATTATCAGCCCCAGCATTTT. The encoded protein is CASTSGQGDYQPQHF.